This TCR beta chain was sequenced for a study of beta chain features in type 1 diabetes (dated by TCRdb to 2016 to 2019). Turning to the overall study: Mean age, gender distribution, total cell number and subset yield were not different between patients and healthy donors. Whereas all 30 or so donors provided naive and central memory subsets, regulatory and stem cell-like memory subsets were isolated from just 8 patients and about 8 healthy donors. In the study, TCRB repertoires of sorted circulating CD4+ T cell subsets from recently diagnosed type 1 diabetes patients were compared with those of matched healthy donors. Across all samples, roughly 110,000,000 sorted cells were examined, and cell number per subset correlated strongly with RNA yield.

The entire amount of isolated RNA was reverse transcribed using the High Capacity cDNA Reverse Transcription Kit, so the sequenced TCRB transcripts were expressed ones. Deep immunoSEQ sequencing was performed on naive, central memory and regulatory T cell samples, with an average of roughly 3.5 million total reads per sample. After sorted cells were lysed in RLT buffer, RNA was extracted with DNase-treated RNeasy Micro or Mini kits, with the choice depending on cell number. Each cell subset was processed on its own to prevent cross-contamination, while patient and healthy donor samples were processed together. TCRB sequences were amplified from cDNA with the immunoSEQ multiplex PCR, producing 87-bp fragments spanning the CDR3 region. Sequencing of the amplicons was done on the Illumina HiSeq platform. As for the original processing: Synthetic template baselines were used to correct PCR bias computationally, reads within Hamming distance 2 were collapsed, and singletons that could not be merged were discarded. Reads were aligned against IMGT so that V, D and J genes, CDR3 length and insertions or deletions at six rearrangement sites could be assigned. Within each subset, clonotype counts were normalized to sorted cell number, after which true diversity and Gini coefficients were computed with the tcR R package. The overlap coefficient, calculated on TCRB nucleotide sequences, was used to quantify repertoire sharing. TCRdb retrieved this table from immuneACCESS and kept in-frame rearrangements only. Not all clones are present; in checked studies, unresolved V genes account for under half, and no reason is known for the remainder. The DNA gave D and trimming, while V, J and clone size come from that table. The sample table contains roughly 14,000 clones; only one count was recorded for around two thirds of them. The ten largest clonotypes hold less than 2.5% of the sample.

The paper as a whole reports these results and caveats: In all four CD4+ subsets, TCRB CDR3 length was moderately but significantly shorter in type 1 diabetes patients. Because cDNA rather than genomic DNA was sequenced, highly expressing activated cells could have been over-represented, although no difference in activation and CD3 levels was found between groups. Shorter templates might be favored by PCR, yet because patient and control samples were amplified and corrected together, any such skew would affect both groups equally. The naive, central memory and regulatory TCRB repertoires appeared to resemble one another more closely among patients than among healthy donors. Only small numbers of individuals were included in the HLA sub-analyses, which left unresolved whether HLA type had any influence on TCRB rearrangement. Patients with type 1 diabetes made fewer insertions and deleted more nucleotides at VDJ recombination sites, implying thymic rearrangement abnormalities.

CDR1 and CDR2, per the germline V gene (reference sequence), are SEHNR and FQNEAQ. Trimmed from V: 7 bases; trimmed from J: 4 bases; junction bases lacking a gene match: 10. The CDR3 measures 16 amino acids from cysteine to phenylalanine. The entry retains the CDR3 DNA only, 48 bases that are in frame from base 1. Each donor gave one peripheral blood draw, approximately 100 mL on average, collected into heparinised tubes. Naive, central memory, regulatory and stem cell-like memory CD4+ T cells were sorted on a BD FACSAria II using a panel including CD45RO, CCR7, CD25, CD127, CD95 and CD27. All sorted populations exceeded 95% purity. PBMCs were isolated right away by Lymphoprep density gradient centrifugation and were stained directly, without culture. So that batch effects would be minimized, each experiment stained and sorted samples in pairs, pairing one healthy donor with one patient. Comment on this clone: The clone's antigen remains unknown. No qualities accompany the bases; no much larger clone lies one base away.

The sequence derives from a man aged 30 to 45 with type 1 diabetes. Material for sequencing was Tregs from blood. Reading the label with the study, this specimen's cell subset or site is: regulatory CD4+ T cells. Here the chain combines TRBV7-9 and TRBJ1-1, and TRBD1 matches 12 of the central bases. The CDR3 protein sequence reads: CASTPGQGAVSTEAFF. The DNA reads TGTGCCAGCACCCCGGGACAGGGGGCGGTGAGCACTGAAGCTTTCTTT.